This record concerns one T cell receptor (beta chain) sequence. Germline V CDR1 and CDR2: SGHNT, YYREEE (reference sequence). This CDR3 spans 14 amino acids. V was pared by 0 bases and J by 7 bases, with 13 bases between. This sample is drawn from a study of blood T cell repertoires in COVID-19. Seattle enrolled patients during active infection and tracked them longitudinally. Authors' processing steps: Amplification of reference gene primers was used by the study to estimate nucleated cell counts. Sequenced by immunoSEQ multiplex PCR; TCRdb stores in-frame clones only, minus some. The DNA gave D and trimming, while V, J and clone size come from that table. This table has approximately 460,000 clones, 89% appearing once.

The rearrangement uses TRBV5-4 and TRBJ2-5, with D possibly being TRBD2 (5 bases). This TCR was recovered from a man aged 18-30 years with COVID-19, enrolled during active disease. The specimen sequenced was peripheral blood. The CDR3 DNA reads as TGTGCCAGCAGCTTGGGTCGGGGAAGGTGGACCCAGTACTTC. It encodes CASSLGRGRWTQYF. The full variable domain, with the rest looked up from reference TRBV5-4 and TRBJ2-5, is ETGVTQSPTHLIKTRGQQVTLRCSSQSGHNTVSWYQQALGQGPQFIFQYYREEENGRGNFPPRFSGLQFPNYSSELNVNALELDDSALYLCASSLGRGRWTQYFGPGTRLLVL.